Sequencing of this T cell receptor beta chain was carried out in a study of glioma-infiltrating T cells. Using RNA template, CDR3s of TCR alpha and beta were amplified with iRepertoire arm-PCR. TCRdb called the multiplex PCR reads again in MiXCR, with one record for every CDR3 protein. The sample shows approximately 17,000 distinct CDR3 sequences, over 45% of them seen only once. This clonotype appeared once. The junction does not match germline at one end; this may be a read error. This CDR3 has 15 amino acids. Per germline, CDR1 MNHEY and CDR2 SMNVEV (reference sequence). This receptor was obtained from a human donor with low-grade glioma or glioblastoma, undergoing nonglioma brain surgery, or in good health (not recorded which). This chain connects TRBV27 to TRBJ1-1; TRBD1 is a possible D gene (5 bases). The sequencing sample was made of glioma tissue, nonneoplastic brain tissue, or PBMCs (not recorded which). The CDR3 DNA follows: TGTACCAGCAGCCTAACGGGGCGGAGGCACACTGAAGCTTTCTTT. It yields the protein CTSSLTGRRHTEAFF.